This TCR beta chain came from a study of OX40 agonist ivuxolimab in advanced cancers. About the research overall: Patients were given ivuxolimab, an antibody that agonizes OX40 (CD134).

Study-wide points: Dosing at 0.1 to 3.0 mg/kg was accompanied by clonal expansion of CD4+ and CD8+ blood T cells by week 6.

V trimming: 8 bases; J trimming: 5 bases; junction bases outside the gene matches: 8. The germline CDR1 and CDR2 sequences are LNHDA and SQIVND (reference sequence). This CDR3 spans 14 amino acids. Individuals having autoimmune disease history or systemic immunosuppression were not enrolled. Here immunoSEQ multiplex PCR was the method, and the copy in TCRdb shows in-frame clones only, minus some. In the table there are 70,000 to 75,000 clones, about 86% of which are singletons. Concerning this clone: Antigen unknown. The sample carries other DNA sequences with the same CDR3.

This TCR was recovered from an adult with an advanced solid tumor such as melanoma, head and neck, liver or kidney cancer. This chain links TRBV19 with TRBJ2-7; 11 nucleotides match TRBD1. The input for sequencing was CD4+ or CD8+ T cells sorted from blood, taken in a trial of the OX40 agonist ivuxolimab. The CDR3: CASSRTGGFDEQYF. CDR3 coding DNA: TGTGCCAGTTCACGGACAGGGGGCTTCGACGAGCAGTACTTC.